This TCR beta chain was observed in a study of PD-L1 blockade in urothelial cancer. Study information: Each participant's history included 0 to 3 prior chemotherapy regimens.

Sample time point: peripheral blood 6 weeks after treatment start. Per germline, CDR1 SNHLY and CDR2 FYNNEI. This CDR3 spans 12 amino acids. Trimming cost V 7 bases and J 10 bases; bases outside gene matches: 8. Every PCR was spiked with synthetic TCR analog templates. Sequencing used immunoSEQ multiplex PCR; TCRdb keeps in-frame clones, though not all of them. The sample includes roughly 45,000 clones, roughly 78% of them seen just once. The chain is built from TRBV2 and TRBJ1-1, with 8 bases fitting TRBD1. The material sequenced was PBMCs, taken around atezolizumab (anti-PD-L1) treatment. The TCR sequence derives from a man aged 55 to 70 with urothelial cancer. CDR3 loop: CASTGGQGGAFF. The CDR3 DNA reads TGTGCCAGCACTGGCGGACAGGGAGGAGCTTTCTTT.